This T cell receptor (beta chain) was sequenced during a study of blood T cell repertoires in COVID-19. Study as a whole: The United States, Italy and Spain were the sources of the acute and convalescent COVID-19 samples.

Data came from immunoSEQ multiplex PCR; TCRdb stores just in-frame clones and leaves some out. The data contain 250,000 to 350,000 clones, 89% of them singletons. Germline loops: CDR1 MNHEY, CDR2 SVGAGI. This CDR3 has 13 residues. Trimming shortened V by 6 bases and J by 7 bases, and 15 bases separated the two germline ends. The receptor was derived from a woman between 55 and 75 years old with acute or convalescent COVID-19. The gene calls are TRBV6-5 and TRBJ1-1, with D possibly TRBD1 on 5 matching bases. Input material: peripheral blood. This CDR3 is CASRDTVSGEAFF. The CDR3 nucleotides read TGTGCCAGCAGGGACACGGTTAGTGGTGAAGCTTTCTTT.